The 6 T cell receptor beta chains presented below share a single source sample, sequenced in a study of response to subunit inactivated influenza vaccine. TCRdb recomputed calls from the RT-PCR reads with MiXCR, one row per CDR3 protein. The repertoire holds a few hundred thousand distinct CDR3 sequences, about 14% seen once, with 11% in the top ten. Sequences were derived from PBMCs from blood, sampled about 12 days after vaccination. The receptors were gathered from a man aged 50-60 years who received an inactivated influenza vaccine.

This clonotype has a handful of counts. The chain carries TRBV29-1 and TRBJ2-3; either TRBD1 or TRBD2 may fit D (6 bases each). Between the trimmed V and J ends, which lost 2 bases and 3 bases, there was a span of 12 bases. The CDR3 extends over 14 amino acids. Per the germline V gene, CDR1 is SQVTM and CDR2 is ANQGSEA. CDR3 residues: CSVEWGARTDTQYF. As DNA, the CDR3 is TGCAGCGTTGAATGGGGGGCGCGGACAGATACGCAGTATTTT.

The chain joins TRBV12-3 or TRBV12-4 to TRBJ1-5; TRBD1 matches 10 bases. V lost 2 bases, J lost 3 bases, and 4 bases stayed unmatched. The CDR3 covers 16 residues. CDR3 DNA: TGTGCCAGCAGTTTACCGGGACAGGGGACCAATCAGCCCCAGCATTTT. The encoded protein is CASSLPGQGTNQPQHF.

The V and J genes are TRBV7-9 and TRBJ1-4; D might be TRBD1 (6 bases). This CDR3 has 15 residues. Trimming removed 1 base from V and 4 bases from J, with 10 bases in between. Germline lookup yields CDR1 SEHNR and CDR2 FQNEAQ (reference sequence). This chain's CDR3 is CASSLERTDNEKLFF. CDR3 sequence (DNA): TGTGCCAGCAGCTTAGAGAGGACAGATAATGAAAAACTGTTTTTT.

This clonotype has a handful of counts. In DNA form, the CDR3 reads TGCGCCAGCAGCCAAGATGGCGGGGGCCTCTCGCGGACCCAGTACTTC. Amino acids: CASSQDGGGLSRTQYF. J is TRBJ2-5 and V is TRBV4-1; possible D gene TRBD2, 7 bases. Per the germline V gene, CDR1 is MGHRA and CDR2 is YSYEKL. This CDR3 is 16 amino acids long. Between the trimmed V and J ends, which lost 0 bases and 7 bases, there was a span of 18 bases.

The chain joins TRBV9 to TRBJ2-1; 8 bases line up with TRBD2. Trimming at V came to 0 bases and at J to 4 bases, leaving 3 bases not matched to a gene. CDR1 and CDR2 (germline): SGDLS, YYNGEE. The CDR3 has 15 amino acids. The chain's CDR3 is CASSVVPGGYNEQFF. In nucleotides, the CDR3 is TGTGCCAGCAGCGTAGTTCCGGGAGGGTACAATGAGCAGTTCTTC.

This clonotype was counted between two and nine times. This chain connects TRBV7-2 to TRBJ1-1; the D is unclear. The germline V and J ends were trimmed by 5 bases and 3 bases, with 19 bases remaining between them. There are 16 residues in the CDR3. Per germline, CDR1 SGHTA and CDR2 FQGNSA. In DNA, the CDR3 is TGTGCCAGCAGCCCCCGGGCCCTGACAAGGGACACTGAAGCTTTCTTT. Translating it yields CASSPRALTRDTEAFF.